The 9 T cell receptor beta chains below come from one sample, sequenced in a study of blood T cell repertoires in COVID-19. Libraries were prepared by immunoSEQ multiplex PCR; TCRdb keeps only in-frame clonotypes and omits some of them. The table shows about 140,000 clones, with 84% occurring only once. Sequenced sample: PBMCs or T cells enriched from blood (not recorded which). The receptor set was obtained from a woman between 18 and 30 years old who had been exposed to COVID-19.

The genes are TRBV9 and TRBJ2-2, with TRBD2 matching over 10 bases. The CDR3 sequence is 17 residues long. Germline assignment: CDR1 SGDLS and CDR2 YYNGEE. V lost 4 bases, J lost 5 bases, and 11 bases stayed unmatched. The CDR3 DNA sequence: TGTGCCAGCAGCACCCAGGGGCTAGCGGGAGCAACCGGGGAGCTGTTTTTT. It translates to CASSTQGLAGATGELFF.

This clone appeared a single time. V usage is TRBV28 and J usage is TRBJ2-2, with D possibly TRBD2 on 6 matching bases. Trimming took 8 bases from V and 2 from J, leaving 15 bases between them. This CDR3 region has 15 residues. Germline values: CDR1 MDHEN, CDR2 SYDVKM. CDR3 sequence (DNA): TGTGCCAGCCGAGGCGGGACGGTAAACACCGGGGAGCTGTTTTTT. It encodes CASRGGTVNTGELFF.

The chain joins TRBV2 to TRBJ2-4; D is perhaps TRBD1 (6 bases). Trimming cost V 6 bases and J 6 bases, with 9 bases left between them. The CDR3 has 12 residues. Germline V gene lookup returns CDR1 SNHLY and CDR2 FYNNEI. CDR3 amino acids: CASSPDRNIQYF. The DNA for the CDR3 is TGTGCCAGCAGCCCGGACAGAAACATTCAGTACTTC.

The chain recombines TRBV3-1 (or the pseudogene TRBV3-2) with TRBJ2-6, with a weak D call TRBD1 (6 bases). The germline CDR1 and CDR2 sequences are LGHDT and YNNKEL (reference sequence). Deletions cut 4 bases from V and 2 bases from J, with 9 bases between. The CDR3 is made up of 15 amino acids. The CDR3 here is CASSPNRAGANVLTF. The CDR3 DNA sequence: TGTGCCAGCAGCCCGAACAGGGCTGGGGCCAACGTCCTGACTTTC.

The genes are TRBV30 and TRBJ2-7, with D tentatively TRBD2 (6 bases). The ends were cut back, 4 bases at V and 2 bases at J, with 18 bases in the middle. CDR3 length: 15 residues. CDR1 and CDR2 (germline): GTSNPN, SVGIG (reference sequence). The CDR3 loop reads CAWTPPGREAYEQYF. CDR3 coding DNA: TGTGCCTGGACCCCTCCGGGCAGGGAGGCCTACGAGCAGTACTTC.

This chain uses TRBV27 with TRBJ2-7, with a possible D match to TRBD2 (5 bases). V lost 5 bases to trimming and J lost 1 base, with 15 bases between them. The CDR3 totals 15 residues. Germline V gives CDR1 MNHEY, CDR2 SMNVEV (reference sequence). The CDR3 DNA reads TGTGCCAGCAGTCCAGAGAGGGCCGGATCCTACGAGCAGTACTTC. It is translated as CASSPERAGSYEQYF.

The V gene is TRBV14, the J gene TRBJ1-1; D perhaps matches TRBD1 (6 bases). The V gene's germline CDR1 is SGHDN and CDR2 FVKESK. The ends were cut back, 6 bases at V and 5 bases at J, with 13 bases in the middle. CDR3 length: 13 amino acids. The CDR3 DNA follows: TGTGCCAGCAGGCAAACAGGGACGACTGAAGCTTTCTTT. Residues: CASRQTGTTEAFF.

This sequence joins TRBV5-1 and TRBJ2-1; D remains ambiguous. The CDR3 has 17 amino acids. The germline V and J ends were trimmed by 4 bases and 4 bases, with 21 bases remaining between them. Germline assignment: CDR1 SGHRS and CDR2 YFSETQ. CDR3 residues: CASSPTDPVHSYNEQFF. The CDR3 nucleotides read TGCGCCAGCAGCCCCACAGATCCAGTCCACTCATACAATGAGCAGTTCTTC.

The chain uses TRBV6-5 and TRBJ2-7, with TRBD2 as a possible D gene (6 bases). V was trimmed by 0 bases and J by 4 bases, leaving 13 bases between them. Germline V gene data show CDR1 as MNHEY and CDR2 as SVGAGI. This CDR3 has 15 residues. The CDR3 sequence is CASSYSPGEFYEQYF. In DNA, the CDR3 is TGTGCCAGCAGTTACTCGCCGGGAGAGTTTTACGAGCAGTACTTC.